Here is one TCR beta chain with its context. The entry originates in a study of blood T cell repertoires in COVID-19. About the research overall: Nucleic acid was either cDNA or gDNA, and it came from T cells, B-cell-depleted T cells, or PBMCs.

The CDR3 spans 16 residues. Germline V gene sequence: CDR1 MNHEY, CDR2 SVGAGI. Trimming cost V 2 bases and J 4 bases; bases outside gene matches: 7. Recruitment covered some 25 US areas and drew participants whose ages spanned roughly 18 to 100 years. Cohorts were determined from participant-reported clinical history. Source study methods: How many nucleated cells were present was estimated from reference gene primer amplification. Repertoires were generated with immunoSEQ multiplex PCR, while TCRdb's copy carries only in-frame clones and drops some. V and J calls and clone size follow that table, whereas D and trimming were derived from the DNA. The table shows 300,000 to 350,000 clones, with over 80% occurring only once.

The chain carries TRBV6-5 and TRBJ1-1; 10 bases match TRBD1. The origin of this receptor is a man aged 25-45 years who had recovered from COVID-19. The source material was PBMCs or T cells enriched from blood (not recorded which). CDR3 protein: CASSYGTGDYGTEAFF. The CDR3, as DNA: TGTGCCAGCAGTTACGGGACAGGGGATTACGGCACTGAAGCTTTCTTT.